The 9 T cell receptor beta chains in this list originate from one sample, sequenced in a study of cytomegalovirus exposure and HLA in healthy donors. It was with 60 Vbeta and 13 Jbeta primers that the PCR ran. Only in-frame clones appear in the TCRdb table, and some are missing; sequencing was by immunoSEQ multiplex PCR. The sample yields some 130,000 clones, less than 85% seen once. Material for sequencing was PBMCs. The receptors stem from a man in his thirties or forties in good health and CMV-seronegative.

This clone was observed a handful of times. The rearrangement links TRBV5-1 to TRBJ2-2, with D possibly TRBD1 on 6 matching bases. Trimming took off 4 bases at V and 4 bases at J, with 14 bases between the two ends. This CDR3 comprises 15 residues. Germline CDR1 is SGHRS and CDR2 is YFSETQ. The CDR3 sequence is CASSTQGRGTGELFF. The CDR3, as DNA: TGCGCCAGCAGCACACAGGGTCGGGGCACCGGGGAGCTGTTTTTT.

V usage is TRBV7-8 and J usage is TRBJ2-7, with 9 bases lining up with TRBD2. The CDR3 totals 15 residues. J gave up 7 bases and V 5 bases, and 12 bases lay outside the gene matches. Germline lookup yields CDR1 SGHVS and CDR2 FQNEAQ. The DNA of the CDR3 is TGTGCCAGCAGCACCGTAGCGGGAGCTTCGGGGGAGCAGTACTTC. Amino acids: CASSTVAGASGEQYF.

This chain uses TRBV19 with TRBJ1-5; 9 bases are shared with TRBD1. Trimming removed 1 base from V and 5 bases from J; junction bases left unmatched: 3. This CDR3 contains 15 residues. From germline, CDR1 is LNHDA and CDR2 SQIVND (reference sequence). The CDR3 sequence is CASSIAGQGDQPQHF. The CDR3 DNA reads TGTGCCAGTAGTATAGCGGGACAGGGTGATCAGCCCCAGCATTTT.

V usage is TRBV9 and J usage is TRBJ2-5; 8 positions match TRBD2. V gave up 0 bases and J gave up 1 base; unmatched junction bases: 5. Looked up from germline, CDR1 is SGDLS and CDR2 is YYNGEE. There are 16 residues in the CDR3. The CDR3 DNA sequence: TGTGCCAGCAGCGTAGCTGTGCGGGGGGCCCAAGAGACCCAGTACTTC. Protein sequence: CASSVAVRGAQETQYF.

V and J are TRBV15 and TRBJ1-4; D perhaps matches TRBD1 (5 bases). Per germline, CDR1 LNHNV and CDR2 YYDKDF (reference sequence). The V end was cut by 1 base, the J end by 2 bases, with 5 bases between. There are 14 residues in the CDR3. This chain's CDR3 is CATSRGQTNEKLFF. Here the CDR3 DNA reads TGTGCCACCAGCAGAGGACAGACTAATGAAAAACTGTTTTTT.

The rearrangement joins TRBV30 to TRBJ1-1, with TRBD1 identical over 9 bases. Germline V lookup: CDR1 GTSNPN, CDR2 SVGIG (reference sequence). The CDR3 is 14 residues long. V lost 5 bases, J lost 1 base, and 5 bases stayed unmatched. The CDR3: CAWALTGGNTEAFF. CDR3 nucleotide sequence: TGTGCCTGGGCCCTGACAGGGGGGAACACTGAAGCTTTCTTT.

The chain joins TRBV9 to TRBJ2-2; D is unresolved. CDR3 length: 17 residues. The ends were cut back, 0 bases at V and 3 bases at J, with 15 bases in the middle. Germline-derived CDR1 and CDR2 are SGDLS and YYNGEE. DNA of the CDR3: TGTGCCAGCAGCGTAGCCATTAAGGAGACCCACACCGGGGAGCTGTTTTTT. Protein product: CASSVAIKETHTGELFF.

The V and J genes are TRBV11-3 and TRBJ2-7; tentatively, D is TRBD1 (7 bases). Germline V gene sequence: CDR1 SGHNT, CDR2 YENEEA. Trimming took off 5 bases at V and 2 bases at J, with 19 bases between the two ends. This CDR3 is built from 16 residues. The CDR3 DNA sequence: TGTGCCAGCAGCCCCCCTGAGGGGGGACAGACCTACGAGCAGTACTTC. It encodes CASSPPEGGQTYEQYF.

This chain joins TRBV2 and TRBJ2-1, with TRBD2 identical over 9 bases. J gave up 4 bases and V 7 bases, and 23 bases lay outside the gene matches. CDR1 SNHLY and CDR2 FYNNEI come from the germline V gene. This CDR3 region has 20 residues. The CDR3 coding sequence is TGTGCCAGCATCAAGGGAGGGATCGGGGCTAGCGGGGATCATTACAATGAGCAGTTCTTC. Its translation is CASIKGGIGASGDHYNEQFF.